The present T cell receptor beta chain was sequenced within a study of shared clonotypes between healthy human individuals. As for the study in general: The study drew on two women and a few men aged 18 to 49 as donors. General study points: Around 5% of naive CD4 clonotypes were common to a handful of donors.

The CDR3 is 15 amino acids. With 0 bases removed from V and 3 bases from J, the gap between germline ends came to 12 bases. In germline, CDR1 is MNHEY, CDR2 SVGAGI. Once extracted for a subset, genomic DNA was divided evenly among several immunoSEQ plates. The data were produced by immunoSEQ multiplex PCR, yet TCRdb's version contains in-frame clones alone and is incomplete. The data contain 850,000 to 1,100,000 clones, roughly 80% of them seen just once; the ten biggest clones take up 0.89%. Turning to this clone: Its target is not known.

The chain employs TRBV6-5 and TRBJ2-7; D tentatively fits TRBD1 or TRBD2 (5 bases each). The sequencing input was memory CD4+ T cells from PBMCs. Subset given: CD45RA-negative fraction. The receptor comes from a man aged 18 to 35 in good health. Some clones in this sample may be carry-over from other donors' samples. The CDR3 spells CASSYSNGAYYEQYF. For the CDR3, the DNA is TGTGCCAGCAGTTACTCGAACGGGGCCTACTACGAGCAGTACTTC.